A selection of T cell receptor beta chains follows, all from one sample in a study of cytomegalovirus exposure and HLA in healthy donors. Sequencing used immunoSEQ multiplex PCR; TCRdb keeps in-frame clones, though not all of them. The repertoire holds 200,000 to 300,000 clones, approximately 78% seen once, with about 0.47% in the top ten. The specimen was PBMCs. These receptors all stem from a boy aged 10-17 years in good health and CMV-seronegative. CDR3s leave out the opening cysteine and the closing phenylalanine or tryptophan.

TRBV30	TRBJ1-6	AWSDTGGWPAPLH
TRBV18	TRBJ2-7	ASPGGQTYEQY
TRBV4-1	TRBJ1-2	ASSQDSQRGGYT
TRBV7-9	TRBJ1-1	ASSLDAGTAEAF
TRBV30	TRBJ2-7	ALNQGTEQY
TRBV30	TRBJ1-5	AWSVYDLQSLQPQH
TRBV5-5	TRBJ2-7	ASGGVSEQY
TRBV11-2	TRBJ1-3	ASRLSGNTIY
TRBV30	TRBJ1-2	AWSRDRSNYGYT
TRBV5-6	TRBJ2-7	ASSLGALGYEQY
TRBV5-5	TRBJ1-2	ASSLSAGRYGYT
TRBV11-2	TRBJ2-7	ASSLDWRGTSGRARYEQY
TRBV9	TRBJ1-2	ASSEQGNYGYT
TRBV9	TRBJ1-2	ASSGGQGVWYGYT
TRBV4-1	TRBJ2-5	ASSTSQAGQGARETQY
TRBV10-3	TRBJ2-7	AIRLTGDGGEQY
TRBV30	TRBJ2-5	AWSPTRWGPGGEQY
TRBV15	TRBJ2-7	ATRGYSGGGGFHEQY
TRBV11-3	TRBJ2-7	ASSSTGGPYEQY
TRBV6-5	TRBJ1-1	ASSFDRGSEAF
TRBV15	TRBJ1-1	ATSRGRGVSNTEAF
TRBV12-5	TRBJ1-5	ASAFPGQGPLGNQPQH